A selection of T cell receptor beta chains follows, all from one sample in a study of cytotoxic CD8 clonotypes in ibrutinib-treated CLL. Profiling relied on immunoSEQ multiplex PCR, and the TCRdb table lists in-frame clones only, not all of them. The sample includes about 68,000 clones, 68% seen only once; the top ten take approximately 6.2%. Here the sequenced sample was PBMCs, taken after 12 months of ibrutinib treatment. The receptors here all came from a human donor with chronic lymphocytic leukemia. Both conserved end residues are part of each CDR3. Fields, in order: J gene, CDR3 length, V gene, CDR3 protein.

>TRBJ2-5|15|TRBV7-8
CASSLSGGQGETQYF
>TRBJ2-7|15|TRBV5-4
CASSLGGQGSYEQYF
>TRBJ2-3|13|TRBV9
CASSVYGANTQYF
>TRBJ1-5|14|TRBV6-1
CASISQGSNQPQHF
>TRBJ1-2|15|TRBV5-4
CASSLGSSRNYGYTF
>TRBJ2-1|15|TRBV6-1
CASSELAGGYNEQFF
>TRBJ1-2|15|TRBV27
CASSLRNVGYYGYTF
>TRBJ2-2|15|TRBV11-2
CASRRTGGDTGELFF
>TRBJ1-6|13|TRBV7-9
CASSGRSVSPLHF
>TRBJ1-4|14|TRBV5-1
CASSAGQGHEKLFF
>TRBJ2-3|13|TRBV10-3
CAIGTDSTDTQYF
>TRBJ2-3|12|TRBV6-6
CASSRGGATQYF
>TRBJ2-3|14|TRBV6-5
CATKSGASTDTQYF
>TRBJ2-7|15|TRBV10-2
CASSESLRGSYEQYF
>TRBJ2-7|18|TRBV6-1
CASSEALSGESTSYEQYF